This entry lists 9 T cell receptor beta chains sequenced from one sample in a study of T-cell memory formation after mild COVID-19. MiXCR, run by TCRdb on the 5' RACE reads, gives a single entry per CDR3 protein. This sample carries hundreds of thousands of distinct CDR3 sequences, 17% of them seen once, and the ten largest clones take around 8.1%. The sequenced material came from PBMCs or a T cell subset sorted from them (not recorded which). The receptors here all came from an adult woman who had mild COVID-19 (a few samples of this study predate the infection). Cell type and time point are not known.

This clonotype was seen a few times. The chain has TRBV19 and TRBJ2-3; D assignment may be TRBD1 or TRBD2 (6 bases each). CDR1 is LNHDA and CDR2 is SQIVND in the germline V gene (reference sequence). With 9 bases removed from V and 4 bases from J, the gap between germline ends came to 14 bases. The CDR3 totals 13 residues. CDR3: CASLKGGADTQYF. The CDR3 nucleotides are TGTGCCAGCCTCAAGGGGGGAGCAGATACGCAGTATTTT.

The rearrangement joins TRBV20-1 to TRBJ1-1; perhaps TRBD1 as D (5 bases). The CDR3 spans 13 residues. The ends were cut back, 5 bases at V and 1 base at J, with 11 bases in the middle. The germline V gene has CDR1 DFQATT and CDR2 SNEGSKA (reference sequence). CDR3 sequence reads: CSAPRTQNTEAFF. CDR3 nucleotides: TGCAGTGCTCCCCGGACACAGAACACTGAAGCTTTCTTT.

This clonotype was observed a few times. The chain combines TRBV5-1 with TRBJ2-5; 7 nucleotides align to TRBD2. The CDR3 covers 12 residues. J was trimmed by 9 bases and V by 0 bases; bases with no gene match: 2. Per germline, CDR1 SGHRS and CDR2 YFSETQ. In DNA, the CDR3 is TGCGCCAGCAGCTTGGTGGGGGGGGCCCAGTACTTC. This gives the protein CASSLVGGAQYF.

This clonotype was picked up a small number of times. The chain recombines TRBV9 with TRBJ2-7; possibly TRBD2 for D (9 bases). The CDR3 totals 15 residues. With 1 base removed from V and 7 bases from J, the gap between germline ends came to 18 bases. CDR1 is SGDLS and CDR2 is YYNGEE in the germline V gene. CDR3 loop: CASSVLGQAGGEQYF. The CDR3 DNA follows: TGTGCCAGCAGCGTATTGGGACAGGCGGGAGGGGAGCAGTACTTC.

This clonotype was picked up a small number of times. The chain uses TRBV21-1 and TRBJ2-3; the listed D gene, TRBD2, was not tested against the DNA. TRBV21-1 is described as a pseudogene. The CDR3 is 15 amino acids. The CDR3 sequence: CASSPEGEARTTQYF. CDR3 bases: TGTGCCAGCAGCCCGGAGGGGGAGGCAAGAACCACGCAGTATTTT.

The chain joins TRBV12-3 or TRBV12-4 to TRBJ1-2; D is unclear. The CDR3 runs 12 residues. Trimming removed 1 base from V and 5 bases from J, with 5 bases in between. The CDR3 loop is CASSLEWYGYTF. The CDR3 bases are TGTGCCAGCAGTTTAGAGTGGTATGGCTACACCTTC.

Here the CDR3 DNA reads TGCAGTGCTAGAGATTTCAGGGGCCGCCATTCTAGCACAGATACGCAGTATTTT. It codes for CSARDFRGRHSSTDTQYF. This chain uses TRBV20-1 with TRBJ2-3, with D maybe TRBD1 (6 bases). Germline V gene sequence: CDR1 DFQATT, CDR2 SNEGSKA (reference sequence). V lost 0 bases and J lost 0, with 19 bases in between. The CDR3 totals 18 residues.

This chain connects TRBV12-3 or TRBV12-4 to TRBJ2-1; 10 nucleotides match TRBD1. J lost 6 bases, V lost 6 bases, and 8 bases had no gene match. The CDR3 is made up of 15 amino acids. CDR3 DNA: TGTGCCAGCAGCTCCCGACAGGGGGCAGGCAATGAGCAGTTCTTC. Translating it yields CASSSRQGAGNEQFF.

This clonotype occurred once. The chain links TRBV4-3 to TRBJ2-1, with TRBD2 matching over 8 bases. The trim removed 0 bases at V and 7 bases at J, leaving 17 bases unmatched. The CDR3 extends over 19 amino acids. Per germline, CDR1 LGHNA and CDR2 YSLEER. The CDR3 DNA reads TGCGCCAGCAGCCAAGATATTTTATCGGGTCGGGAGGGCCGTAATGAGCAGTTCTTC. Residues: CASSQDILSGREGRNEQFF.